This TCR beta chain was obtained from a study of T cell responses to AZD1222 COVID-19 vaccine (dated by TCRdb to the early 2020s). For the wider study: AZD1222 recipients with second doses at about 4 weeks or about 12 weeks were pooled, because spike-specific TCR depth and breadth did not differ between schedules. Trial participants were enrolled by age into subgroups of 18-55, 56-69 and 70-plus years, and about 150, 27 and 61 TCR-sequenced participants, respectively, were included in these subgroups. A total of approximately 240 trial participants underwent TCR sequencing, of whom 207 had received two doses of AZD1222 and about 25 had received two doses of the MenACWY control vaccine.

In the paper's terms, the time point label means: baseline before first vaccination. Samples from vaccinated people were obtained from the UK trials COV001 and COV002, which included a single-blind randomized controlled phase 2/3 trial of AZD1222 (ChAdOx1 nCoV-19) in healthy adults. For TCRbeta chain sequencing, PBMC samples were collected from trial participants at day 0 and at day 28 after the second dose. A note on this clone: Its antigen remains undetermined. Base qualities were left out, and no much larger clone turns up one base away.

The CDR3 regions of human TCRbeta chains were analyzed by immunosequencing. The paper's processing steps were these. Repertoire TCRs were checked for matches against a reference library of SARS-CoV-2-specific TCRs that had been generated using the MIRA antigen-specificity platform. Breadth was defined as the fraction of unique TCRs that were SARS-CoV-2-associated. Depth was defined as the fraction of total T cells that were SARS-CoV-2-associated. Using the MIRA data, each spike-specific TCR was mapped to the spike region that the TCR reacts to and placed in a CD4 or CD8 class. Log10-transformed breadth and depth values were compared by one-way ANOVA with Sidak's multiple comparisons tests. The table comes from immuneACCESS by way of TCRdb, which keeps in-frame sequences with V and J called. Part of the clones is missing from these tables; in studies checked, under half for an unresolved V gene and the rest for unknown reasons. The V and J calls and the clone size are those of that table, but D and trimming were determined from the DNA. In all, the sample holds around 110,000 clones, and around 92% of those were seen once. Approximately 3.1% of the sample rests with the top ten.

The study at large found these results: Vaccine-associated CD4 TCRs spanned the whole spike protein, with dominant responses in regions 160-218 and 743-854. Reportedly, close to half of the unique spike-specific TCRs recognized epitopes lying outside the regions that are mutated in the B.1.351 and B.1.1.7 variants. A significant rise in spike-specific TCR breadth and depth was observed after two AZD1222 doses relative to day 0 and relative to MenACWY recipients. Because no samples from the day 14 peak response were available, repertoires could be characterized only after the peak T cell response. Only six AZD1222 recipients were SARS-CoV-2 seropositive at baseline, limiting conclusions about previously exposed vaccinees. Participants were mostly white British, with more females than males. The authors suggested clonal diversity may have been underestimated. In the small 56-69-year group, the increase in depth fell short of significance, most likely because of low power.

The germline V gene (reference sequence) specifies PRHDT as CDR1 and FYEKMQ as CDR2. CDR3 length: 14 amino acids, cysteine to phenylalanine. The only DNA kept is the CDR3, 42 bases in frame from the first base. V is trimmed back by 5 bases and J by 2 bases, and the junction contains 6 bases that no gene match accounts for. The chain links TRBV13 with TRBJ2-7, and TRBD1 matches 7 of the central bases. This material consisted of peripheral blood, taken on day 0 of AZD1222 vaccination. The clonotype was recovered from an adult in good health. CDR3 region: CASSQTRGPYEQYF. The DNA reads as follows: TGTGCCAGCAGCCAAACGAGGGGGCCCTACGAGCAGTACTTC.